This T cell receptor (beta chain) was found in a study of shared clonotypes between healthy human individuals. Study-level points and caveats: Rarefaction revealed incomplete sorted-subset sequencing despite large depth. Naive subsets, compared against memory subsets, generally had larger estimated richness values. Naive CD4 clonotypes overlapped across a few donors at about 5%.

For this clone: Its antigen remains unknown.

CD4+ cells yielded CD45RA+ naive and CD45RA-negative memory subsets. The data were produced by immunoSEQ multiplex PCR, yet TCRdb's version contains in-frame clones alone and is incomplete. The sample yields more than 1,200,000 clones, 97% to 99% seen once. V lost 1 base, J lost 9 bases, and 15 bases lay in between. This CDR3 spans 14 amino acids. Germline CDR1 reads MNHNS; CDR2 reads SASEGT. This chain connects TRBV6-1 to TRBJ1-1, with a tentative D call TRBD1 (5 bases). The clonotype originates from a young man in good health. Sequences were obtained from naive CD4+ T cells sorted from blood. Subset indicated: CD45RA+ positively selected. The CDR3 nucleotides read TGTGCCAGCAGTGAAGGGAGGGACGGTGATAAAGCTTTCTTT. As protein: CASSEGRDGDKAFF.